This T cell receptor (beta chain) was recorded in a study of blood T cell repertoires in COVID-19. Study as a whole: COVID-19 samples collected from the United States, Italy and Spain covered acute and convalescent phases. T cells, B-cell-depleted T cells, or PBMCs supplied cDNA or gDNA.

Only in-frame clones appear in the TCRdb table, and some are missing; sequencing was by immunoSEQ multiplex PCR. The table records hundreds of thousands of clones, about 88% of them present only once. Input material: PBMCs or T cells enriched from blood (not recorded which). This sequence originates from a woman aged 50 to 60 who had recovered from COVID-19.

In DNA form, the CDR3 reads TGTGCCAGCAGCCGCGGGACTAGCGGGAGAAATGAGCAGTTCTTC. Its translation is CASSRGTSGRNEQFF. The chain links TRBV7-3 to TRBJ2-1, with 14 bases fitting TRBD2. The CDR3 length is 15 residues. Looked up from germline, CDR1 is SGHTA and CDR2 is FQGTGA. V shed 5 bases, J shed 7 bases, and the junction held 4 bases outside the gene matches.